This TCR beta chain was sequenced in a study of cytomegalovirus exposure and HLA in healthy donors. CDR1 and CDR2 from the germline V gene are LNHDA and SQIVND (reference sequence). This CDR3 comprises 16 residues. 60 Vbeta and 13 Jbeta primers were used in PCR. Profiling relied on immunoSEQ multiplex PCR, and the TCRdb table lists in-frame clones only, not all of them. Of more than 100,000 clones listed, around four fifths were seen once; the top ten hold approximately 28%. This sequence originates from a man aged 55 to 69 in good health and CMV-seropositive. Sequencing was performed on PBMCs. J is TRBJ2-5 and V is TRBV19, with 9 bases lining up with TRBD1. The J call is uncertain, as TRBJ2-7 better fits the DNA end. CDR3 bases: TGTGCCACCAGGGGACAGGGAGTTGGGACGTCCTACGAGCAGTACTTC. Translating gives CATRGQGVGTSYEQYF.